Presented here are 4 T cell receptor beta chains from one specimen sequenced in a study of response to subunit inactivated influenza vaccine (dated by TCRdb to between 2017 and 2018). Receptor amplification or capture employed RT-PCR. The sample was run on an Illumina HiSeq 2500. In-frame beta chains were kept once TCRdb had trimmed the public reads at Q25 with fastp and called clones with MiXCR. Each CDR3 protein gets just one entry, which takes the most common genes and DNA from the rows behind it. The sample table shows around 470,000 distinct CDR3 sequences, and 7.2% are seen once. The ten largest clones represent approximately 14% of the sample. The sequencing here drew on PBMCs from blood, taken roughly 24 months after vaccination. The receptors originated from a man between 50 and 75 years old who received an inactivated influenza vaccine. Donor details come from another sample of the same person, matched by shared clones.

This clonotype has just a few counts. V usage is TRBV10-1 and J usage is TRBJ1-1; weak D call: TRBD1 (5 bases). The CDR3 consists of 14 residues. Germline values: CDR1 WNHNN, CDR2 SYGVQD (reference sequence). Deletions cut 2 bases from V and 4 bases from J, with 11 bases between. The CDR3 loop is CASSEGYGGTEAFF. The CDR3 DNA reads TGCGCCAGCAGTGAGGGGTACGGGGGCACTGAAGCTTTCTTT.

This clonotype appeared a few times. CDR3 region: CSLAGGEWNEQFF. DNA for the CDR3: TGCAGCCTAGCGGGAGGGGAGTGGAATGAGCAGTTCTTC. The rearrangement links TRBV29-1 to TRBJ2-1; 12 bases are a match to TRBD2. The CDR3 spans 13 residues. V shed 8 bases, J shed 7 bases, and the junction held 6 bases outside the gene matches. The germline V gene encodes CDR1 SQVTM and CDR2 ANQGSEA.

This clonotype appeared many times. The genes are TRBV29-1 and TRBJ2-2; D is possibly TRBD2 (5 bases). This CDR3 contains 14 residues. Germline V gene lookup returns CDR1 SQVTM and CDR2 ANQGSEA. Deletions cut 7 bases from V and 0 bases from J, with 12 bases between. CDR3 bases: TGCAGCGCGGAGGTACGGACGAACACCGGGGAGCTGTTTTTT. Its protein is CSAEVRTNTGELFF.

This clonotype appeared a few times. J is TRBJ2-6 and V is TRBV27, with D hard to call. The CDR3 extends over 13 amino acids. Germline CDR1 and CDR2: MNHEY and SMNVEV (reference sequence). V shed 5 bases and J shed 2 bases, with 4 bases lying between them. The CDR3 sequence is CASSRAGANVLTF. For the CDR3, the DNA is TGTGCCAGCAGTCGAGCTGGGGCCAACGTCCTGACTTTC.